A selection of T cell receptor beta chains follows, all from one sample in a study of cytomegalovirus exposure and HLA in healthy donors. Clones were sequenced by immunoSEQ multiplex PCR, and TCRdb holds only the in-frame ones, with some missing. Here the sample spans approximately 100,000 clones, 60% to 85% being singletons. The sample taken for sequencing was PBMCs. Receptors were obtained from a middle-aged woman in good health and CMV-seronegative. Each CDR3 is given with its conserved first and last residue. Each record gives: CDR3 length, J gene, D gene, clone size, V gene, CDR3 DNA, CDR3 protein. D genes are given only for firm matches. The listing skips clone size in some rows; elsewhere it reads once, few, many or a size class.

cdr3_length: 15; j_call: TRBJ1-6; d_call: .; clone_size: .; v_call: TRBV30; cdr3_nt: TGTGCCTGGAATCCGGGCAACCCAGGGGTTTCACCCCTCCACTTT; cdr3_aa: CAWNPGNPGVSPLHF
cdr3_length: 13; j_call: TRBJ1-1; d_call: .; clone_size: .; v_call: TRBV9; cdr3_nt: TGTGCCAGCAGCGCCCGAGGACAGACTGAAGCTTTCTTT; cdr3_aa: CASSARGQTEAFF
cdr3_length: 18; j_call: TRBJ2-3; d_call: TRBD1; clone_size: .; v_call: TRBV2; cdr3_nt: TGTGCCAGCAGCGATAACCTCTCCACAGGGGGCTATGAAGATACGCAGTATTTT; cdr3_aa: CASSDNLSTGGYEDTQYF
cdr3_length: 14; j_call: TRBJ2-7; d_call: TRBD2; clone_size: .; v_call: TRBV5-4; cdr3_nt: TGTGCCAGCAGCTTGGAGCGGGGGGGTTCCGGGCAGTACTTC; cdr3_aa: CASSLERGGSGQYF
cdr3_length: 14; j_call: TRBJ2-3; d_call: .; clone_size: .; v_call: TRBV7-6; cdr3_nt: TGTGCCAGCAGCCTCGGGGGGCCGGGAGATACGCAGTATTTT; cdr3_aa: CASSLGGPGDTQYF
cdr3_length: 15; j_call: TRBJ2-3; d_call: .; clone_size: .; v_call: TRBV30; cdr3_nt: TGTGCCTGGAGTGTAGGGGGGGCTAGAGGGGATACGCAGTATTTT; cdr3_aa: CAWSVGGARGDTQYF
cdr3_length: 15; j_call: TRBJ2-7; d_call: TRBD1; clone_size: .; v_call: TRBV5-1; cdr3_nt: TGCGCCAGCACCAACCGGGACAGGGCCTCCTACGAGCAGTACTTC; cdr3_aa: CASTNRDRASYEQYF
cdr3_length: 14; j_call: TRBJ1-5; d_call: .; clone_size: .; v_call: TRBV2; cdr3_nt: TGTGCCAGCAGTGCAACTGGGGCCAGCCAGCCCCAGCATTTT; cdr3_aa: CASSATGASQPQHF
cdr3_length: 14; j_call: TRBJ2-3; d_call: TRBD1; clone_size: .; v_call: TRBV9; cdr3_nt: TGTGCCAGCAGCAAGACAGGGTATACAGATACGCAGTATTTT; cdr3_aa: CASSKTGYTDTQYF
cdr3_length: 16; j_call: TRBJ1-1; d_call: .; clone_size: .; v_call: TRBV28; cdr3_nt: TGTGCCAGCAGTTTTCAGGGGCGCACAACGAACACTGAAGCTTTCTTT; cdr3_aa: CASSFQGRTTNTEAFF
cdr3_length: 13; j_call: TRBJ1-1; d_call: .; clone_size: .; v_call: TRBV5-6; cdr3_nt: TGTGCCAGCAGTTCCCAGGGGCGCACTGAAGCTTTCTTT; cdr3_aa: CASSSQGRTEAFF
cdr3_length: 15; j_call: TRBJ1-1; d_call: TRBD1; clone_size: medium-sized; v_call: TRBV9; cdr3_nt: TGTGCCAGCAGCGACCAGCAGGGGGCGGCTAGTGAAGCTTTCTTT; cdr3_aa: CASSDQQGAASEAFF
cdr3_length: 13; j_call: TRBJ2-3; d_call: .; clone_size: few; v_call: TRBV19; cdr3_nt: TGTGCCAGTAGTGGGCTAGCGATCGGTACGCAGTATTTT; cdr3_aa: CASSGLAIGTQYF
cdr3_length: 15; j_call: TRBJ2-7; d_call: TRBD1; clone_size: .; v_call: TRBV5-3; cdr3_nt: TGTGCCAGAAGAGCCGGGACAGGATTTCCCTACGAGCAGTGCTTC; cdr3_aa: CARRAGTGFPYEQCF
cdr3_length: 16; j_call: TRBJ2-3; d_call: .; clone_size: .; v_call: TRBV6-1; cdr3_nt: TGTGCCAGCAGTGAAGCGGGGCGTAGAAGAGTGGCTACGCAGTATTTT; cdr3_aa: CASSEAGRRRVATQYF
cdr3_length: 14; j_call: TRBJ2-7; d_call: TRBD1; clone_size: .; v_call: TRBV18; cdr3_nt: TGTGCCAGCTCACCACCTCAGGGGGCCGTCGGGCAGTACTTC; cdr3_aa: CASSPPQGAVGQYF
cdr3_length: 16; j_call: TRBJ1-5; d_call: TRBD1; clone_size: once; v_call: TRBV19; cdr3_nt: TGTGCCAGTAGTATAGGGACAGGGAATAGCAATCAGCCCCAGCATTTT; cdr3_aa: CASSIGTGNSNQPQHF
cdr3_length: 14; j_call: TRBJ2-3; d_call: .; clone_size: .; v_call: TRBV6-6; cdr3_nt: TGTGCCAGCAGTTTAGGCAGGGCAGGAGATACGCAGTATTTT; cdr3_aa: CASSLGRAGDTQYF
cdr3_length: 13; j_call: TRBJ2-7; d_call: .; clone_size: .; v_call: TRBV7-2; cdr3_nt: TGTGCCAGCAGCTCCGGGGTATGGTCTCAGCAGTACTTC; cdr3_aa: CASSSGVWSQQYF
cdr3_length: 14; j_call: TRBJ2-1; d_call: .; clone_size: .; v_call: TRBV16; cdr3_nt: TGTGCCAGCAGCCGCCTCGGGTCGTCCAATAAGCAGTTCTTC; cdr3_aa: CASSRLGSSNKQFF
cdr3_length: 11; j_call: TRBJ1-2; d_call: .; clone_size: .; v_call: TRBV20-1; cdr3_nt: TGCAGTGCTAGCCTCTCAGGCGGCTACACCTTC; cdr3_aa: CSASLSGGYTF
cdr3_length: 14; j_call: TRBJ1-4; d_call: TRBD1; clone_size: .; v_call: TRBV13; cdr3_nt: TGTGCCAGCAGCATAAGACAGGGGAATGAAAAACTGTTTTTT; cdr3_aa: CASSIRQGNEKLFF
cdr3_length: 15; j_call: TRBJ2-3; d_call: .; clone_size: .; v_call: TRBV7-9; cdr3_nt: TGTGCCAGTCATGGAGGACCGTGGAGAGGAGATACGCAGTATTTT; cdr3_aa: CASHGGPWRGDTQYF
cdr3_length: 16; j_call: TRBJ2-7; d_call: .; clone_size: .; v_call: TRBV9; cdr3_nt: TGTGCCAGCAGCGTAGGGGTATCTGGGCAGGGTGACGAGCAGTACTTC; cdr3_aa: CASSVGVSGQGDEQYF
cdr3_length: 16; j_call: TRBJ1-4; d_call: .; clone_size: .; v_call: TRBV5-1; cdr3_nt: TGCGCCAGCAGCTTGACACGACAGTCAACTAATGAAAAACTGTTTTTT; cdr3_aa: CASSLTRQSTNEKLFF
cdr3_length: 13; j_call: TRBJ1-2; d_call: TRBD1; clone_size: .; v_call: TRBV10-1; cdr3_nt: TGCGCCAGCAGCGGCGACAGGGCCTATGGCTACACCTTC; cdr3_aa: CASSGDRAYGYTF
cdr3_length: 14; j_call: TRBJ2-7; d_call: .; clone_size: .; v_call: TRBV12-5; cdr3_nt: TGTGCTAGTGGTCCCTCCGACAGCCCCTACGAGCAGTACTTC; cdr3_aa: CASGPSDSPYEQYF
cdr3_length: 14; j_call: TRBJ2-2; d_call: .; clone_size: .; v_call: TRBV7-3; cdr3_nt: TGTGCCAGCAGCTTAGGGGGGGGCCCCGGGGAGCTGTTTTTT; cdr3_aa: CASSLGGGPGELFF
cdr3_length: 16; j_call: TRBJ1-4; d_call: .; clone_size: .; v_call: TRBV11-3; cdr3_nt: TGTGCCAGCAGCCCCGAGGGGGGGCTCACTAATGAAAAACTGTTTTTT; cdr3_aa: CASSPEGGLTNEKLFF
cdr3_length: 14; j_call: TRBJ1-3; d_call: TRBD1; clone_size: .; v_call: TRBV30; cdr3_nt: TGTGCCGCAGAACTGACAGGGTTCGGAAACACCATATATTTT; cdr3_aa: CAAELTGFGNTIYF
cdr3_length: 16; j_call: TRBJ1-2; d_call: .; clone_size: few; v_call: TRBV6-5; cdr3_nt: TGTGCCAGCAGTTACGGTTCGACAGGCTCGACCTATGGCTACACCTTC; cdr3_aa: CASSYGSTGSTYGYTF
cdr3_length: 15; j_call: TRBJ2-5; d_call: .; clone_size: .; v_call: TRBV7-9; cdr3_nt: TGTGCCAGCAGCTTAGGAACGGGGGACGGGGAGACCCAGTACTTC; cdr3_aa: CASSLGTGDGETQYF
cdr3_length: 15; j_call: TRBJ2-3; d_call: .; clone_size: .; v_call: TRBV5-1; cdr3_nt: TGCGCCAGCAGCTTGGGGTCGGGGGGCCCAGATACGCAGTATTTT; cdr3_aa: CASSLGSGGPDTQYF
cdr3_length: 12; j_call: TRBJ1-6; d_call: .; clone_size: once; v_call: TRBV30; cdr3_nt: TGTGCCTGGAGTGCGGGAACCGGGACCCTCCACTTT; cdr3_aa: CAWSAGTGTLHF
cdr3_length: 13; j_call: TRBJ1-2; d_call: .; clone_size: .; v_call: TRBV5-1; cdr3_nt: TGCGCCAGCAGCTTGGCCAGAAACTATGGCTACACCTTC; cdr3_aa: CASSLARNYGYTF
cdr3_length: 14; j_call: TRBJ2-7; d_call: TRBD1; clone_size: few; v_call: TRBV5-1; cdr3_nt: TGCGCCAGCAGCTCGCTAGACAGGGGAGGCGAGCAGTACTTC; cdr3_aa: CASSSLDRGGEQYF
cdr3_length: 12; j_call: TRBJ1-1; d_call: TRBD1; clone_size: few; v_call: TRBV7-8; cdr3_nt: TGTGCCAGCGGTCAGGGGGGCACTGAAGCTTTCTTT; cdr3_aa: CASGQGGTEAFF
cdr3_length: 15; j_call: TRBJ2-2; d_call: .; clone_size: .; v_call: TRBV4-3; cdr3_nt: TGCGCCAGCAGCCAGGAGGGAAGCACCACCGGGGAGCTGTTTTTT; cdr3_aa: CASSQEGSTTGELFF
cdr3_length: 12; j_call: TRBJ2-7; d_call: TRBD1; clone_size: once; v_call: TRBV18; cdr3_nt: TGTGCCAGCTCAACGGACAGGGCCGAGCAGTACTTC; cdr3_aa: CASSTDRAEQYF
cdr3_length: 17; j_call: TRBJ1-1; d_call: TRBD1; clone_size: .; v_call: TRBV4-1; cdr3_nt: TGCGCCAGCAGCCAAATACTAACCGGGACAGTGAACACTGAAGCTTTCTTT; cdr3_aa: CASSQILTGTVNTEAFF
cdr3_length: 14; j_call: TRBJ1-5; d_call: .; clone_size: .; v_call: TRBV6-5; cdr3_nt: TGTGCCACCTCGGACACACTGGGCAATCAGCCCCAGCATTTT; cdr3_aa: CATSDTLGNQPQHF
cdr3_length: 15; j_call: TRBJ1-5; d_call: TRBD1; clone_size: .; v_call: TRBV29-1; cdr3_nt: TGCAGCGTTGACAGGGGGTTATATAGCAATCAGCCCCAGCATTTT; cdr3_aa: CSVDRGLYSNQPQHF
cdr3_length: 13; j_call: TRBJ1-2; d_call: TRBD1; clone_size: .; v_call: TRBV6-1; cdr3_nt: TGTGCCAGCAGGCAACAGGGGACTTATGGCTACACCTTC; cdr3_aa: CASRQQGTYGYTF
cdr3_length: 12; j_call: TRBJ2-7; d_call: .; clone_size: .; v_call: TRBV7-2; cdr3_nt: TGTGCCAGCAGCTTGAACAGGGACGAGCAGTACTTC; cdr3_aa: CASSLNRDEQYF
cdr3_length: 15; j_call: TRBJ2-7; d_call: TRBD2; clone_size: .; v_call: TRBV7-6; cdr3_nt: TGTGCCAGCAGCTGGAGCCGGGGGGGCCCCGCCGAGCAGTACTTC; cdr3_aa: CASSWSRGGPAEQYF
cdr3_length: 15; j_call: TRBJ1-2; d_call: .; clone_size: .; v_call: TRBV4-1; cdr3_nt: TGCGCCAGCAGCCAAAACCATTTGCAGAACTATGGCTACACCTTC; cdr3_aa: CASSQNHLQNYGYTF
cdr3_length: 15; j_call: TRBJ1-1; d_call: .; clone_size: .; v_call: TRBV11-2; cdr3_nt: TGTGCCAGCAGCTTAGAGGGGGGTTTATTCACTGAAGCTTTCTTT; cdr3_aa: CASSLEGGLFTEAFF
cdr3_length: 15; j_call: TRBJ2-3; d_call: TRBD2; clone_size: .; v_call: TRBV7-2; cdr3_nt: TGTGCCAGCAGCTTAGTCGGACTAGGCACAGATACGCAGTATTTT; cdr3_aa: CASSLVGLGTDTQYF
cdr3_length: 13; j_call: TRBJ1-1; d_call: .; clone_size: .; v_call: TRBV7-6; cdr3_nt: TGTGCCAGCAGCGAAGGGGACATTTCTGAAGCTTTCTTT; cdr3_aa: CASSEGDISEAFF
cdr3_length: 11; j_call: TRBJ1-2; d_call: .; clone_size: .; v_call: TRBV20-1; cdr3_nt: TGCAGTGCTTCAACAGGTGGACGCTACACCTTC; cdr3_aa: CSASTGGRYTF
cdr3_length: 16; j_call: TRBJ1-4; d_call: .; clone_size: .; v_call: TRBV15; cdr3_nt: TGTGCCACCAGCGGAGAGGGGAACAGGTTTAATGAAAAACTGTTTTTT; cdr3_aa: CATSGEGNRFNEKLFF
cdr3_length: 16; j_call: TRBJ2-7; d_call: TRBD1; clone_size: .; v_call: TRBV27; cdr3_nt: TGTGCCAGCATGCCGACAGGGACCCTACAATCCTACGAGCAGTACTTC; cdr3_aa: CASMPTGTLQSYEQYF
cdr3_length: 12; j_call: TRBJ1-2; d_call: .; clone_size: .; v_call: TRBV5-4; cdr3_nt: TGTGCCAGCAGCTCCACGACTAATGGCTACACCTTC; cdr3_aa: CASSSTTNGYTF
cdr3_length: 18; j_call: TRBJ2-7; d_call: TRBD1; clone_size: .; v_call: TRBV7-3; cdr3_nt: TGTGCCAGCAGCTTAACGGGACAGGTGACGTCAAGCTCCTACGAGCAGTACTTC; cdr3_aa: CASSLTGQVTSSSYEQYF
cdr3_length: 15; j_call: TRBJ2-1; d_call: TRBD2; clone_size: .; v_call: TRBV6-1; cdr3_nt: TGTGCCAGCAGAGTGGGGGGGTTAGGGGTGCATGAGCAGTTCTTC; cdr3_aa: CASRVGGLGVHEQFF
cdr3_length: 12; j_call: TRBJ1-2; d_call: .; clone_size: .; v_call: TRBV5-4; cdr3_nt: TGTGCCAGCAGCCAAACCAGGGAAGGCTACACCTTC; cdr3_aa: CASSQTREGYTF
cdr3_length: 18; j_call: TRBJ1-5; d_call: .; clone_size: .; v_call: TRBV4-1; cdr3_nt: TGCGCCAGCAGCCAAGATGTGGTCAGGGTAAGGTACGATCAGCCCCAGCATTTT; cdr3_aa: CASSQDVVRVRYDQPQHF
cdr3_length: 13; j_call: TRBJ1-1; d_call: .; clone_size: few; v_call: TRBV11-2; cdr3_nt: TGTGCCAGCAGCTTAGGCGGGAACACTGAAGCTTTCTTT; cdr3_aa: CASSLGGNTEAFF
cdr3_length: 15; j_call: TRBJ2-7; d_call: TRBD2; clone_size: once; v_call: TRBV4-3; cdr3_nt: TGCGCCAGCAGCCAAGATTGGGGGGGGGCCTACGAGCAGTACTTC; cdr3_aa: CASSQDWGGAYEQYF